This T cell receptor (beta chain) emerged from a study of lymphopenia after photon versus proton radiotherapy. About this clone: The antigen is unknown.

Findings of the study overall: Survival link was tested only in deceased patients; proton benefit remains a possibility. Photon-treated patients lost naive T cells and TCR diversity; proton-treated stayed stable.

Using immunoSEQ multiplex PCR, the repertoire was profiled, and TCRdb retains in-frame clones only, with some absent. Found here are 15,000 to 20,000 clones, roughly 90% of them singletons; the top ten hold around 1.7%. In germline, CDR1 is SGHTA, CDR2 FQGNSA. This CDR3 comprises 16 residues. With 6 bases removed from V and 5 bases from J, the gap between germline ends came to 20 bases. Material: peripheral blood, obtained from a patient treated with photon-based radiotherapy. The genes are TRBV7-2 and TRBJ2-1, with D perhaps given as TRBD1 or TRBD2 (5 bases each). This clonotype was obtained from a woman between 40 and 55 years old with cholangiocarcinoma. CDR3 in amino acids: CASSLRDPSLNNEQFF. The DNA of the CDR3 is TGTGCCAGCAGTCTCCGGGACCCCTCCTTAAACAATGAGCAGTTCTTC.